These 10 T cell receptor beta chains share one sample of origin, sequenced in a study of blood T cells in healthy people across ages. The use of a sample-barcoded 5' primer and a J-beta primer mix characterized a second PCR of roughly 6 to 11 cycles. A single record per CDR3 protein comes from TCRdb applying MiXCR to the 5' RACE reads. The table lists approximately 1,000,000 distinct CDR3 sequences, 35% to 45% of them singletons, with roughly 14% in the top ten. Material: blood. Receptors originate from a man aged 18 to 30 in good health.

This clonotype was detected a few times. The rearrangement joins TRBV5-4 to TRBJ2-3; perhaps TRBD2 as D (5 bases). The CDR3 spans 15 residues. Germline-derived CDR1 and CDR2 are SGHNT and YYREEE (reference sequence). Trimming left V 3 bases short and J 0 bases short, with 11 bases between. CDR3 nucleotide sequence: TGTGCCAGCAGCTCCTCCGGGAAGAGCACAGATACGCAGTATTTT. Encoded protein: CASSSSGKSTDTQYF.

This clonotype showed up many times. The rearrangement links TRBV4-3 to TRBJ2-3; 10 bases line up with TRBD2. The CDR3 consists of 16 residues. With V trimmed by 6 bases and J by 2 bases, 8 bases remained unmatched. Germline assignment: CDR1 LGHNA and CDR2 YSLEER. The CDR3 nucleotides are TGCGCCAGCAGACCAAGACTAGCGGGTAACACAGATACGCAGTATTTT. Translating it yields CASRPRLAGNTDTQYF.

The chain has TRBV7-9 and TRBJ1-1; weak D call: TRBD1 (5 bases). The CDR3 sequence is 15 residues long. V was shortened by 5 bases and J by 5 bases, with 18 bases between the two germline ends. Germline V gives CDR1 SEHNR, CDR2 FQNEAQ (reference sequence). The CDR3: CASSPPPRVRTEAFF. The CDR3 DNA is TGTGCCAGCAGCCCCCCCCCCAGGGTTAGAACTGAAGCTTTCTTT.

This clonotype occurred a few times. The V call is TRBV29-1, the J call TRBJ1-4, with unresolved D. The V gene's germline CDR1 is SQVTM and CDR2 ANQGSEA. This CDR3 region has 12 residues. Trimming cost V 7 bases and J 5 bases, with 11 bases left between them. The DNA of the CDR3 is TGCAGCGGCGGCAGACAAAATGAAAAACTGTTTTTT. It is translated as CSGGRQNEKLFF. The variable domain in full, completed from reference TRBV29-1 and TRBJ1-4, reads SAVISQKPSRDICQRGTSLTIQCQVDSQVTMMFWYRQQPGQSLTLIATANQGSEATYESGFVIDKFPISRPNLTFSTLTVSNMSPEDSSIYLCSGGRQNEKLFFGSGTQLSVL.

This clonotype was picked up a small number of times. The rearrangement joins TRBV4-1 to TRBJ2-1, with 9 bases identical to TRBD1. Germline V gene data show CDR1 as MGHRA and CDR2 as YSYEKL. The J segment lost 3 bases and the V segment lost 2 bases, leaving 5 bases of the junction unmatched. The CDR3 consists of 16 residues. In nucleotides, the CDR3 is TGCGCCAGCAGCCAACTCACAGGGGGCAACTACAATGAGCAGTTCTTC. Translated: CASSQLTGGNYNEQFF.

This clonotype has a handful of counts. The chain uses TRBV9 and TRBJ2-3, with no clear D. Trimming removed 3 bases from V and 6 bases from J, with 17 bases in between. Germline loops: CDR1 SGDLS, CDR2 YYNGEE. CDR3 length equals 15 residues. The CDR3 loop reads CASSEQSVGIDTQYF. CDR3 nucleotide sequence: TGTGCCAGCAGCGAACAGTCCGTGGGGATTGATACGCAGTATTTT.

The CDR3: CASSYLWGEEGYTF. The DNA of the CDR3 is TGTGCCAGCAGTTACCTTTGGGGAGAAGAAGGCTACACCTTC. The chain uses TRBV6-2 or TRBV6-3 and TRBJ1-2, with D hard to call. CDR3 size: 14 residues. Looked up from germline, CDR1 is MNHEY and CDR2 is SVGEGT. Between the trimmed V and J ends, which lost 2 bases and 8 bases, there was a span of 15 bases.

This clonotype occurred a few times. CDR3 sequence (DNA): TGTGCCAGCAGCTTAGCCCCTCAGGGATATGAAAAACTGTTTTTT. Protein: CASSLAPQGYEKLFF. The chain uses TRBV7-2 and TRBJ1-4, with D possibly being TRBD1 (5 bases). Germline CDR1 SGHTA, CDR2 FQGNSA. V dropped 0 bases and J dropped 6 bases, with 11 bases sitting between them. This CDR3 contains 15 residues.

V gene TRBV29-1 combines with J gene TRBJ1-1; TRBD1 might be the D (5 bases). This CDR3 comprises 13 residues. Germline CDR1 and CDR2: SQVTM and ANQGSEA. The CDR3 here is CNVAGLMNTEAFF. The CDR3 region has the DNA TGCAACGTGGCGGGACTTATGAACACTGAAGCTTTCTTT.

Many counts were recorded for this clonotype. V gene TRBV9 combines with J gene TRBJ2-3; D ambiguous. V was clipped by 3 bases and J by 4 bases, with 6 bases between them. There are 12 residues in the CDR3. Germline V gives CDR1 SGDLS, CDR2 YYNGEE. CDR3 region: CASSGGSDTQYF. The CDR3, as DNA: TGTGCCAGCAGCGGGGGTTCAGATACGCAGTATTTT.